The TCR beta chain described here comes from a study of blood T cell repertoires in COVID-19. Study-wide background: Samples came from the United States, Italy and Spain, spanning acute and convalescent COVID-19. T cells, B-cell-depleted T cells, or PBMCs supplied cDNA or gDNA.

The CDR3 runs to 16 residues. Trimming took 4 bases from V and 2 from J, leaving 18 bases between them. Germline V gives CDR1 SGHRS, CDR2 YFSETQ. Study processing details: How many nucleated cells were present was estimated from reference gene primer amplification. Sequencing used immunoSEQ multiplex PCR; TCRdb keeps in-frame clones, though not all of them. Clone size and the V and J calls come from that table; the DNA yielded D and trimming. The top ten clones hold around 13% of a sample with about 59,000 clones, around four fifths of them seen once. Material for sequencing was peripheral blood. This chain links TRBV5-1 with TRBJ2-5, with TRBD1 as a possible D gene (6 bases). This receptor was identified in an older man with acute or convalescent COVID-19. The CDR3: CASSPGVARGQETQYF. The CDR3 DNA sequence: TGCGCCAGCAGCCCTGGGGTCGCCAGGGGACAAGAGACCCAGTACTTC.